The table lists the clone carrying this TCR beta chain with a few counts. Its specificity is not known. The data derive from a study of shared clonotypes between healthy human individuals. General observations from the study: Measured sharing among donors was expected to vary with sequencing depth.

Assay used: immunoSEQ multiplex PCR; TCRdb lists only in-frame clones, some missing. The sample lists about 87,000 clones, over 40% occurring once. Germline-derived CDR1 and CDR2 are MDHEN and SYDVKM. V was clipped by 5 bases and J by 3 bases; unmatched bases: 3. The CDR3 is made up of 13 amino acids. Sequencing was carried out using PBMCs. The chain uses TRBV28 and TRBJ1-2, with 7 bases that match TRBD1. The sequence came from a woman aged 40 to 50 in good health. Some clones in this sample may be carry-over from other donors' samples. The CDR3 loop is CASSQGQHYGYTF. For the CDR3, the DNA is TGTGCCAGCAGTCAGGGACAGCACTATGGCTACACCTTC.